This entry features one TCR beta chain sequence. As yet, its antigen is unknown. The repertoire was sequenced with immunoSEQ multiplex PCR; TCRdb's copy has only in-frame clones and lacks some. Counted here are some 80,000 clones, about 82% occurring once; the ten biggest clones make up around 0.45%. This sample was taken from a study of T cell clones after liver transplantation. Whole-study context: Without induction therapy, subjects received standard immunosuppression until 12-24 months post-transplant. Study results and limitations: Graft donor-reactive T cells possibly entered the graft instead of undergoing deletion. In 5 of 8 subjects, circulating graft-donor-reactive CD4 TCRbeta sequences fell significantly after transplant.

This CDR3 has 15 residues. J gave up 2 bases and V 3 bases, and 4 bases lay outside the gene matches. Germline V gene sequence: CDR1 LNHDA, CDR2 SQIVND (reference sequence). This receptor was identified in a human patient who received a liver transplant. Some T cells may be supplied by the graft donor. The source was CD4+ T cells from blood, collected just over 45 months after liver transplant. The chain joins TRBV19 to TRBJ2-1, with 7 bases matching TRBD2. The CDR3, as DNA: TGTGCCAGTAGTATGCAAGCGGGACCCTACAATGAGCAGTTCTTC. Encoded protein: CASSMQAGPYNEQFF.